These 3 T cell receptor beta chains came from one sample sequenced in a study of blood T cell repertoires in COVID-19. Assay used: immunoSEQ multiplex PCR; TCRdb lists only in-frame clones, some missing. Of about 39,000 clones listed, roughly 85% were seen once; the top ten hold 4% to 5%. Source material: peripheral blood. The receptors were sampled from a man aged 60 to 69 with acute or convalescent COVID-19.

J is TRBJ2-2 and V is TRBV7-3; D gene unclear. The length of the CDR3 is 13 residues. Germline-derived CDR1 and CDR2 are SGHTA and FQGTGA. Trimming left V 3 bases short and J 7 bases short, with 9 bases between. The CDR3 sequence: CASSFHQNGELFF. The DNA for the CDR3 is TGTGCCAGCAGCTTCCACCAGAACGGGGAGCTGTTTTTT.

The chain's CDR3 is CASTGQATNEKLFF. CDR3 in DNA: TGTGCCAGTACGGGACAGGCAACTAATGAAAAACTGTTTTTT. J is TRBJ1-4 and V is TRBV19; 8 bases are shared with TRBD1. The junction had 1 base not matched to a gene; V was cut back by 7 bases and J by 0 bases. The CDR3 has 14 residues. Germline V CDR1 and CDR2: LNHDA, SQIVND (reference sequence).

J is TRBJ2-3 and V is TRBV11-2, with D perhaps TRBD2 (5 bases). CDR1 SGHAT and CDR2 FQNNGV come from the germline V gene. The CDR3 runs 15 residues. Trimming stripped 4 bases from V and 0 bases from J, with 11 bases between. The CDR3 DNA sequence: TGTGCCAGCAGCTCCCAGCGGATTAGCACAGATACGCAGTATTTT. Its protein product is CASSSQRISTDTQYF.